A selection of T cell receptor beta chains follows, all from one sample in a study of T-cell reconstitution after alpha-beta-depleted transplantation in children. One entry per CDR3 protein results from TCRdb running MiXCR on the PCR reads. The data hold about 590,000 distinct CDR3 sequences, with 13% observed a single time. Sequencing used PBMCs, mostly from graft donor cells, obtained 360 days after TCRalphabeta/CD19-depleted stem cell transplant. The receptor source for this set is a male patient younger than 18 who had a stem cell transplant for acute myeloid leukemia, so the T cells may come from the graft donor. The conserved cysteine and the conserved F or W are not part of the CDR3 here. The D gene is left open where the match is weak.

v_gene: TRBV28
d_gene: -
j_gene: TRBJ1-2
CDR3aa: ASSLWGFGPLNYT

v_gene: TRBV4-3
d_gene: -
j_gene: TRBJ2-1
CDR3aa: ASSQARGRRDEQF

v_gene: TRBV20-1
d_gene: -
j_gene: TRBJ1-1
CDR3aa: SALFGGRETEAF

v_gene: TRBV7-9
d_gene: -
j_gene: TRBJ2-1
CDR3aa: ASSPRGSNEQF

v_gene: TRBV29-1
d_gene: -
j_gene: TRBJ2-3
CDR3aa: SVEGGTRVPDTQY

v_gene: TRBV21-1
d_gene: -
j_gene: TRBJ2-7
CDR3aa: ASSKTLRLANGHEQY

v_gene: TRBV29-1
d_gene: -
j_gene: TRBJ2-1
CDR3aa: SVVQDTYNEQF

v_gene: TRBV12-3/TRBV12-4
d_gene: TRBD2
j_gene: TRBJ2-7
CDR3aa: ASSPLTLFSGTSGSYEQY

v_gene: TRBV20-1
d_gene: TRBD2
j_gene: TRBJ2-1
CDR3aa: SASPGLAAKFYNEQF

v_gene: TRBV11-2
d_gene: TRBD2
j_gene: TRBJ2-7
CDR3aa: ASSLVPIPSGSKYEQY

v_gene: TRBV4-2
d_gene: -
j_gene: TRBJ2-5
CDR3aa: ASSQDRGLVKETQY

v_gene: TRBV20-1
d_gene: -
j_gene: TRBJ1-1
CDR3aa: SRPNLWGNTEAF

v_gene: TRBV29-1
d_gene: -
j_gene: TRBJ2-7
CDR3aa: SVVSLSPSYEQY

v_gene: TRBV12-3/TRBV12-4
d_gene: TRBD2
j_gene: TRBJ2-1
CDR3aa: ASTSSGRAPNEQF

v_gene: TRBV20-1
d_gene: TRBD2
j_gene: TRBJ2-7
CDR3aa: SARGGGRATEQY

v_gene: TRBV20-1
d_gene: -
j_gene: TRBJ1-5
CDR3aa: SADRADQPQH

v_gene: TRBV4-3
d_gene: -
j_gene: TRBJ2-7
CDR3aa: ASSQESNLGYEQY

v_gene: TRBV7-8
d_gene: TRBD1
j_gene: TRBJ2-5
CDR3aa: ASSLGDRPQETQY

v_gene: TRBV24-1
d_gene: TRBD2
j_gene: TRBJ2-3
CDR3aa: ATSDYYSLAGGDTQY

v_gene: TRBV4-3
d_gene: -
j_gene: TRBJ2-2
CDR3aa: ASSQGPAGAEGELF

v_gene: TRBV12-3/TRBV12-4
d_gene: TRBD2
j_gene: TRBJ2-7
CDR3aa: ASSGGTSGAYEQY

v_gene: TRBV29-1
d_gene: TRBD2
j_gene: TRBJ2-7
CDR3aa: SVEDLTSGTYEQY

v_gene: TRBV29-1
d_gene: TRBD2
j_gene: TRBJ2-3
CDR3aa: SWSGLALDTQY

v_gene: TRBV4-3
d_gene: TRBD2
j_gene: TRBJ2-1
CDR3aa: ASSQLAGVGNEQF

v_gene: TRBV10-3
d_gene: TRBD1
j_gene: TRBJ2-7
CDR3aa: AISESTGGFFYEQY

v_gene: TRBV11-2
d_gene: TRBD2
j_gene: TRBJ2-1
CDR3aa: ASSVSSGRYNEQF

v_gene: TRBV19
d_gene: -
j_gene: TRBJ2-3
CDR3aa: ASSIGQPKSTDTQY

v_gene: TRBV5-6
d_gene: TRBD2
j_gene: TRBJ2-1
CDR3aa: ASSLPQAGGGSPYNEQF

v_gene: TRBV5-1
d_gene: -
j_gene: TRBJ2-7
CDR3aa: ASSLGRTLYYEQY

v_gene: TRBV7-2
d_gene: -
j_gene: TRBJ2-7
CDR3aa: ASSLLVAYEQY

v_gene: TRBV7-6
d_gene: -
j_gene: TRBJ2-7
CDR3aa: ASSLGPKVGEQY

v_gene: TRBV7-9
d_gene: -
j_gene: TRBJ2-7
CDR3aa: ASSPERGPVHEQY

v_gene: TRBV7-6
d_gene: -
j_gene: TRBJ2-7
CDR3aa: ASSALGANYEQY

v_gene: TRBV5-1
d_gene: -
j_gene: TRBJ2-7
CDR3aa: ASSLVATTYEQY

v_gene: TRBV4-3
d_gene: TRBD2
j_gene: TRBJ2-2
CDR3aa: ASSRLAGGNTGELF

v_gene: TRBV3-1
d_gene: -
j_gene: TRBJ1-1
CDR3aa: ASSPHPVGQGGTEAF

v_gene: TRBV6-6
d_gene: TRBD1
j_gene: TRBJ2-7
CDR3aa: ASMDRLPYEQY

v_gene: TRBV29-1
d_gene: -
j_gene: TRBJ2-1
CDR3aa: SARTGGGDEQF

v_gene: TRBV27
d_gene: TRBD2
j_gene: TRBJ2-7
CDR3aa: ASSEGLAYEQY

v_gene: TRBV4-3
d_gene: TRBD2
j_gene: TRBJ2-1
CDR3aa: ASSQDASGTYNEQF

v_gene: TRBV7-9
d_gene: -
j_gene: TRBJ2-7
CDR3aa: ASSTRGGGGEQY

v_gene: TRBV28
d_gene: TRBD1
j_gene: TRBJ2-7
CDR3aa: ASSLGTAYA

v_gene: TRBV29-1
d_gene: -
j_gene: TRBJ2-7
CDR3aa: SVEGRGTDRTYEQY

v_gene: TRBV20-1
d_gene: -
j_gene: TRBJ1-5
CDR3aa: SARGQLRTYSNQPQH

v_gene: TRBV5-1
d_gene: TRBD1
j_gene: TRBJ2-7
CDR3aa: ASSWSTGVEQY

v_gene: TRBV29-1
d_gene: TRBD2
j_gene: TRBJ2-7
CDR3aa: SVEGLAGAYEQY

v_gene: TRBV5-1
d_gene: -
j_gene: TRBJ2-7
CDR3aa: ASSSSRDSLYEQY

v_gene: TRBV6-2/TRBV6-3
d_gene: TRBD2
j_gene: TRBJ2-2
CDR3aa: ASSYGLAGTVGELF

v_gene: TRBV6-2/TRBV6-3
d_gene: -
j_gene: TRBJ2-7
CDR3aa: ASSLGDTSTYEQY

v_gene: TRBV18
d_gene: TRBD2
j_gene: TRBJ2-1
CDR3aa: ASSLRLLAASAEQF

v_gene: TRBV20-1
d_gene: TRBD2
j_gene: TRBJ2-3
CDR3aa: SAAGGTGTDTQY

v_gene: TRBV29-1
d_gene: -
j_gene: TRBJ2-3
CDR3aa: SGTSLHPEGDTQY

v_gene: TRBV20-1
d_gene: -
j_gene: TRBJ1-1
CDR3aa: SAFKTANTEAF

v_gene: TRBV20-1
d_gene: TRBD2
j_gene: TRBJ2-3
CDR3aa: SAAHPSGGSGDTQY

v_gene: TRBV5-1
d_gene: TRBD1
j_gene: TRBJ2-5
CDR3aa: ASSTGVRVETQY